This passage covers 3 T cell receptor beta chains from one sample sequenced in a study of blood T cell repertoires in COVID-19. Method: immunoSEQ multiplex PCR; TCRdb's copy keeps in-frame clones and lacks some. The top ten hold over 1.5% of the sample, which has 95,000 to 100,000 clones, approximately 86% seen once. The specimen sequenced was peripheral blood. The receptors stem from a man older than 75 with acute or convalescent COVID-19.

The chain has TRBV6-6 and TRBJ2-3; D remains ambiguous. The CDR3 extends over 16 amino acids. The germline V and J ends were trimmed by 0 bases and 1 base, with 11 bases remaining between them. CDR1 is MNHNY and CDR2 is SVGAGI in the germline V gene (reference sequence). The DNA for the CDR3 is TGTGCCAGCAGTTACTCGGCCAGGCACCGCACAGATACGCAGTATTTT. Its translation: CASSYSARHRTDTQYF.

The chain is built from TRBV28 and TRBJ1-2; TRBD1 is a possible D gene (5 bases). Germline CDR1 reads MDHEN; CDR2 reads SYDVKM. The CDR3 contains 15 residues. The V gene lost 4 bases and the J gene lost 2 bases, with 14 bases spanning the gap. The CDR3 is CASSSSGDSNYGYTF. The CDR3 coding sequence is TGTGCCAGCAGTTCCTCGGGGGACTCCAACTATGGCTACACCTTC.

This clone was found a few times. The chain has TRBV28 and TRBJ2-3; D gene unclear. CDR3 length: 11 residues. The ends were cut back, 9 bases at V and 5 bases at J, with 9 bases in the middle. The germline CDR1 and CDR2 sequences are MDHEN and SYDVKM. The CDR3 nucleotides read TGTGCCAGTTCAGAGGTAGATACGCAGTATTTT. It codes for CASSEVDTQYF.